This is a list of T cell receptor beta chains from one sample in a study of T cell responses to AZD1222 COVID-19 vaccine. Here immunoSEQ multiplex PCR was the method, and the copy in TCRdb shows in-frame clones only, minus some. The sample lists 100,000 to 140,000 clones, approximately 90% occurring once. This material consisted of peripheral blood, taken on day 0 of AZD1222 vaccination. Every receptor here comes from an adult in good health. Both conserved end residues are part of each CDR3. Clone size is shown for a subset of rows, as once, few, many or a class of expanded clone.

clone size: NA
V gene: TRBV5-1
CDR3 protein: CASSLVGDTEAFF

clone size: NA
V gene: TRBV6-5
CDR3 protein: CASSRQVSGANVLTF

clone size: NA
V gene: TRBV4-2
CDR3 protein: CASSQDLRLAGPLTDTQYF

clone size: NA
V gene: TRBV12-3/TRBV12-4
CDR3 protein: CASSLGLFNEQFF

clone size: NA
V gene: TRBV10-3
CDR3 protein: CATSGANPSGANVLTF

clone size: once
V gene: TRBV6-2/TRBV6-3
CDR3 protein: CASSYSPGWGRYEQYF

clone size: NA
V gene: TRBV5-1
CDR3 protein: CASSLSTLRTDTQYF

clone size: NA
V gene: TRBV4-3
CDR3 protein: CASSPQGVTTEYTF

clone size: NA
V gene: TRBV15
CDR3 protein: CATSRGRGPNYGYTF

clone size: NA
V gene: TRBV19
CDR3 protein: CASTPGGEGYEQYF

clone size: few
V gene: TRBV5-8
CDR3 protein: CASVDWTGGYYGYTF

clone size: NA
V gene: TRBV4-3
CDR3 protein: CASSPSLVSSGNTIYF

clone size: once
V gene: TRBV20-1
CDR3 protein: CSSEQNTEAFF

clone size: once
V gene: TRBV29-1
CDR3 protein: CSVDEAASGSYEQYF

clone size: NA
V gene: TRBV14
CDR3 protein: CASSRLGQGSHEQYF

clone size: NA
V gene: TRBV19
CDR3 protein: CASSIDLWTPSTDTQYF

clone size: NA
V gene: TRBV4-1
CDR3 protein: CASSQDGRGDYNSPLHF

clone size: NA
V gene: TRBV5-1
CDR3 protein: CASSYDRGYEQFF

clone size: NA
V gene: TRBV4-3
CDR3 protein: CASSPSAGIGNTIYF

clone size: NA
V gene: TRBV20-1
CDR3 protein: CSASVPSNLNTEAFF

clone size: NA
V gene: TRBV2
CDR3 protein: CASSEDTNYGYTF

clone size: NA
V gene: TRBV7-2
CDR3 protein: CASSQTGATNEKLFF

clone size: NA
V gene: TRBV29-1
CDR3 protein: CSALSLAGVGGYTF

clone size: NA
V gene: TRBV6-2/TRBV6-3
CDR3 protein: CASSPMGTHSPLHF

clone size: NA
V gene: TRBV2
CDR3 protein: CASSDPGQGARSPLHF

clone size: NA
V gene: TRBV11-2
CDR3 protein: CASSSRGGGSYNEQFF

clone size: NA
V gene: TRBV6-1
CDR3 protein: CATNEAGGNYKQYF

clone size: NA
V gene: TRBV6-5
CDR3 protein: CASLSSDSYEQYF

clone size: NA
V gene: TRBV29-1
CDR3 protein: CSVEPPGQFYGYTF

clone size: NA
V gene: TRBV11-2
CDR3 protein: CASSMARDRALNEQFF